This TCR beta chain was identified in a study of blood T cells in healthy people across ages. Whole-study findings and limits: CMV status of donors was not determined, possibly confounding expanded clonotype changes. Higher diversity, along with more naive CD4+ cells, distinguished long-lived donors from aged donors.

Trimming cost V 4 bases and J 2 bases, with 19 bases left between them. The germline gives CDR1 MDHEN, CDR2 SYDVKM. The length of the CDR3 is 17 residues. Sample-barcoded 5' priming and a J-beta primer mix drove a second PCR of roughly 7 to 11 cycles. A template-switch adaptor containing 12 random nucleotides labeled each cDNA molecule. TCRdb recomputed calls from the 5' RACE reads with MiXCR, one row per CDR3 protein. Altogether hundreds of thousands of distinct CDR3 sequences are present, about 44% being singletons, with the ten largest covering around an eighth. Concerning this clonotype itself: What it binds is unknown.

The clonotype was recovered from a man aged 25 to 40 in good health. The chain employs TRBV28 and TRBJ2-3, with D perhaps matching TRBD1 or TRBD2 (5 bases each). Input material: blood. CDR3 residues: CASSYPGTGLVTDTQYF. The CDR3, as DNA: TGTGCCAGCAGTTATCCCGGGACCGGGCTAGTCACAGATACGCAGTATTTT.